Following are 21 T cell receptor beta chains from one sample sequenced in a study of metastatic and nonmetastatic thyroid tumors (dated by TCRdb to the early 2020s). Before undergoing thyroid surgery, none of the patients had been given any kind of treatment. The library came from PCR. The run used an Illumina HiSeq 4000. TCRdb ran its own pipeline on the public reads, namely fastp trimming at Q25 and MiXCR clone calling, and kept in-frame beta chains. Across this sample there are about 52,000 clones, with approximately 17% seen only once. The top ten constitute almost 3% of the sample. Sequences were obtained from blood. The receptors derive from a female donor with papillary thyroid cancer or a benign thyroid nodule (not recorded which). Some clones in this sample may be carry-over from other donors' samples.

This clone was picked up one time. The chain links TRBV3-1 to TRBJ2-7; no reliable D call. CDR1 LGHDT and CDR2 YNNKEL come from the germline V gene (reference sequence). V lost 6 bases and J lost 3, with 6 bases in between. The CDR3 runs 11 residues. The CDR3 here is CASRDDYEQYF. The DNA of the CDR3 is TGTGCCAGCAGAGACGACTACGAGCAGTACTTC.

This chain connects TRBV20-1 to TRBJ2-2; 10 nucleotides agree with TRBD1. The CDR3 sequence is 14 residues long. The germline V gene encodes CDR1 DFQATT and CDR2 SNEGSKA (reference sequence). V was pared by 6 bases and J by 6 bases, with 7 bases of the junction left unmatched. This CDR3 reads CSASGQGDSGELFF. CDR3 nucleotide sequence: TGCAGTGCGAGCGGACAGGGGGATTCCGGGGAGCTGTTTTTT.

As concerns this clone: This may be a read error: a much more frequent sequence differs by one nucleotide. The gene calls are TRBV4-2 and TRBJ1-2; TRBD1 matches at 9 bases. Trimming removed 4 bases from V and 3 bases from J; junction bases left unmatched: 12. The V gene's germline CDR1 is LGHNA and CDR2 YNFKEQ. This CDR3 spans 17 amino acids. The CDR3 DNA reads as TGTGCCAGCAGCCCTACCGGGACAGGGATCGAATACTATGGCTACACCTTC. Amino acids: CASSPTGTGIEYYGYTF.

The rearrangement links TRBV28 to TRBJ1-3; 8 nucleotides agree with TRBD1. This CDR3 comprises 14 residues. The trim removed 5 bases at V and 5 bases at J, leaving 5 bases unmatched. CDR1 MDHEN and CDR2 SYDVKM come from the germline V gene. The DNA of the CDR3 is TGTGCCAGCAGTAAGAGGACAGGGCGAAACACCATATATTTT. As protein: CASSKRTGRNTIYF. The variable domain in full, with the rest retrieved from reference TRBV28 and TRBJ1-3, is DVKVTQSSRYLVKRTGEKVFLECVQDMDHENMFWYRQDPGLGLRLIYFSYDVKMKEKGDIPEGYSVSREKKERFSLILESASTNQTSMYLCASSKRTGRNTIYFGEGSWLTVV.

This clone was seen ten or more times. The chain joins TRBV28 to TRBJ2-3; D remains ambiguous. CDR1 and CDR2 from the germline V gene are MDHEN and SYDVKM. V was clipped by 5 bases and J by 5 bases, with 11 bases between them. This CDR3 is 13 amino acids long. CDR3 DNA sequence: TGTGCCAGCAGTCCCTACATGGGAGATACGCAGTATTTT. It translates to CASSPYMGDTQYF. Based on the CDR3 plus reference TRBV28 and TRBJ2-3, the full variable domain is DVKVTQSSRYLVKRTGEKVFLECVQDMDHENMFWYRQDPGLGLRLIYFSYDVKMKEKGDIPEGYSVSREKKERFSLILESASTNQTSMYLCASSPYMGDTQYFGPGTRLTVL.

This clone is medium-sized within its sample. The chain has TRBV6-1 and TRBJ2-7; a possible D gene is TRBD1 (6 bases). Between the trimmed V and J ends, which lost 6 bases and 0 bases, there was a span of 12 bases. Looked up from germline, CDR1 is MNHNS and CDR2 is SASEGT. This CDR3 has 14 residues. The CDR3 DNA follows: TGTGCCAGCAGACAGGGCGAAAGCTCCTACGAGCAGTACTTC. It yields the protein CASRQGESSYEQYF.

In the case of this clone: The sample carries other DNA sequences with the same CDR3. The CDR3 DNA sequence: TGCAGTGCTTTTAGCGGGGTAAGCACAGATACGCAGTATTTT. Amino acids: CSAFSGVSTDTQYF. V usage is TRBV20-1 and J usage is TRBJ2-3, with 8 positions matching TRBD2. V trimming: 5 bases; J trimming: 0 bases; junction bases outside the gene matches: 4. The CDR3 spans 14 residues. Germline assignment: CDR1 DFQATT and CDR2 SNEGSKA (reference sequence).

This clone has a handful of counts. This sequence joins TRBV10-3 and TRBJ2-7, with a tentative D call TRBD2 (6 bases). The V and J ends lost 2 bases and 0 bases respectively, with 11 bases between them. Germline lookup yields CDR1 ENHRY and CDR2 SYGVKD. The CDR3 totals 15 residues. In DNA, the CDR3 is TGTGCCATCAGTGAGACTAGCTTGTACTCCTACGAGCAGTACTTC. It is translated as CAISETSLYSYEQYF.

This clone was picked up a small number of times. The chain carries TRBV6-1 and TRBJ1-3, with D unresolved. Germline-derived CDR1 and CDR2 are MNHNS and SASEGT. Trimming removed 2 bases from V and 0 bases from J, with 11 bases in between. The CDR3 covers 16 residues. The CDR3 DNA is TGTGCCAGCAGTGAATTGAAAGGTACCTCTGGAAACACCATATATTTT. Its translation is CASSELKGTSGNTIYF.

Ten or more counts support this clone. The chain has TRBV5-5 and TRBJ2-1; D is uncertain. Trimming cost V 7 bases and J 4 bases, with 6 bases left between them. The V gene's germline CDR1 is SGHKS and CDR2 YYEKEE (reference sequence). The CDR3 covers 11 residues. The DNA of the CDR3 is TGTGCCAGCCTTCTATACAATGAGCAGTTCTTC. Amino acid sequence: CASLLYNEQFF.

The gene calls are TRBV6-2 or TRBV6-3 and TRBJ2-1, with TRBD2 matching 8 bases. The CDR3 spans 14 residues. The J segment lost 8 bases and the V segment lost 0 bases, leaving 3 bases of the junction unmatched. The V gene's germline CDR1 is MNHEY and CDR2 SVGEGT. Written as DNA, the CDR3 is TGTGCCAGCAGTTACTCTAGCGGGATAGATGAGCAGTTCTTC. This sequence encodes CASSYSSGIDEQFF.

This clone was counted many times. This sequence joins TRBV27 and TRBJ2-5; no reliable D call. The germline CDR1 and CDR2 sequences are MNHEY and SMNVEV (reference sequence). The length of the CDR3 is 14 residues. The germline V and J ends were trimmed by 6 bases and 6 bases, with 17 bases remaining between them. CDR3 bases: TGTGCCAGCAGCGACCTCCCGTTGGGGAAGACCCAGTACTTC. This gives the protein CASSDLPLGKTQYF.

This clone was observed many times. CDR3 coding DNA: TGCAGTGCTAGACCCCCGGGTACTCGCTACAATGAGCAGTTCTTC. Translated: CSARPPGTRYNEQFF. V is TRBV20-1 and J is TRBJ2-1; D is unresolved. V lost 2 bases and J lost 3, with 14 bases in between. Germline lookup yields CDR1 DFQATT and CDR2 SNEGSKA (reference sequence). CDR3 length equals 15 residues.

This clone has ten or more counts. This chain connects TRBV11-2 to TRBJ2-5; D gene uncertain. The CDR3 extends over 14 amino acids. From germline, CDR1 is SGHAT and CDR2 FQNNGV. The V end lost 3 bases, the J end lost 5 bases, and 13 bases lay between the germline ends. CDR3 DNA sequence: TGTGCCAGCAGCTTCGGCGGTAGTGGGGAGACCCAGTACTTC. Encoded protein: CASSFGGSGETQYF. Full variable domain (missing parts from reference TRBV11-2 and TRBJ2-5): EAGVAQSPRYKIIEKRQSVAFWCNPISGHATLYWYQQILGQGPKLLIQFQNNGVVDDSQLPKDRFSAERLKGVDSTLKIQPAKLEDSAVYLCASSFGGSGETQYFGPGTRLLVL.

This clone was seen many times. The genes are TRBV5-6 and TRBJ2-3, with 7 bases matching TRBD1. V lost 4 bases and J lost 1; bases outside the gene matches: 6. Per germline, CDR1 SGHDT and CDR2 YYEEEE. The CDR3 is made up of 15 amino acids. The CDR3 region has the DNA TGTGCCAGCAGCATCAGGGGGTCCGGCACAGATACGCAGTATTTT. Translation gives CASSIRGSGTDTQYF. The complete variable domain, with remaining parts taken from reference TRBV5-6 and TRBJ2-3, reads DAGVTQSPTHLIKTRGQQVTLRCSPKSGHDTVSWYQQALGQGPQFIFQYYEEEERQRGNFPDRFSGHQFPNYSSELNVNALLLGDSALYLCASSIRGSGTDTQYFGPGTRLTVL.

This clone was seen ten or more times. The chain has TRBV14 and TRBJ2-7, with 11 bases matching TRBD2. The junction had 3 bases not matched to a gene; V was cut back by 5 bases and J by 0 bases. The germline CDR1 and CDR2 sequences are SGHDN and FVKESK. The CDR3 covers 15 residues. The DNA for the CDR3 is TGTGCCAGCAGCGCGGGACTAGCGGTCTCCTACGAGCAGTACTTC. This translates into CASSAGLAVSYEQYF. Filled out from reference TRBV14 and TRBJ2-7, the complete variable domain reads EAGVTQFPSHSVIEKGQTVTLRCDPISGHDNLYWYRRVMGKEIKFLLHFVKESKQDESGMPNNRFLAERTGGTYSTLKVQPAELEDSGVYFCASSAGLAVSYEQYFGPGTRLTVT.

The table lists this clone with many counts. The junction differs from germline at one of its ends, possibly a read error. The genes are TRBV7-6 and TRBJ2-7, with a possible D match to TRBD2 (6 bases). Germline V lookup: CDR1 SGHVS, CDR2 FNYEAQ. This CDR3 contains 14 residues. CDR3 DNA sequence: TGTGCCAGCAGCTTAGCGCGGGGCTCCTACGGGCAGTACTTC. Amino acid sequence: CASSLARGSYGQYF. Variable domain in full (rest from reference TRBV7-6 and TRBJ2-7): GAGVSQSPRYKVTKRGQDVALRCDPISGHVSLYWYRQALGQGPEFLTYFNYEAQQDKSGLPNDRFSAERPEGSISTLTIQRTEQRDSAMYRCASSLARGSYGQYFGPGTRLTVT.

This clone has at least ten counts. V usage is TRBV20-1 and J usage is TRBJ2-2; 11 bases line up with TRBD2. The junction had 5 bases not matched to a gene; V was cut back by 6 bases and J by 5 bases. Germline CDR1 and CDR2: DFQATT and SNEGSKA (reference sequence). The length of the CDR3 is 14 residues. The CDR3 region is CSALRTSGTGELFF. The CDR3 DNA is TGCAGTGCCCTCCGGACTAGCGGGACCGGGGAGCTGTTTTTT.

This clone was seen at least ten times. The chain links TRBV5-4 to TRBJ2-6, with no clear D. CDR1 and CDR2 (germline): SGHNT, YYREEE (reference sequence). The CDR3 loop spans 15 amino acids. V was clipped by 0 bases and J by 1 base, with 5 bases between them. The CDR3 here is CASSLGNSGANVLTF. CDR3 nucleotide sequence: TGTGCCAGCAGCTTGGGTAATTCTGGGGCCAACGTCCTGACTTTC. Drawing the rest from reference TRBV5-4 and TRBJ2-6, the complete variable domain is ETGVTQSPTHLIKTRGQQVTLRCSSQSGHNTVSWYQQALGQGPQFIFQYYREEENGRGNFPPRFSGLQFPNYSSELNVNALELDDSALYLCASSLGNSGANVLTFGAGSRLTVL.

There are a few counts of this clone. The junction does not match germline at one end; this may be a read error. The gene calls are TRBV24-1 and TRBJ1-5, with D possibly matching TRBD1 (6 bases). Per the germline V gene, CDR1 is KGHDR and CDR2 is SFDVKD. This CDR3 has 14 amino acids. The chain's CDR3 is CATSDFRGNQAQHF. In nucleotides, the CDR3 is TGTGCCACCAGTGATTTCAGGGGAAATCAGGCCCAGCATTTT.

This clone was observed many times. This chain links TRBV29-1 with TRBJ1-2; TRBD1 aligns across 7 bases. V trimming: 7 bases; J trimming: 6 bases; junction bases outside the gene matches: 8. This CDR3 has 12 residues. Per the germline V gene, CDR1 is SQVTM and CDR2 is ANQGSEA. Here the CDR3 DNA reads TGCAGCGGATATTATACAGGGGATGGCTACACCTTC. This sequence encodes CSGYYTGDGYTF. Looking up the rest from reference TRBV29-1 and TRBJ1-2 gives the full variable domain: SAVISQKPSRDICQRGTSLTIQCQVDSQVTMMFWYRQQPGQSLTLIATANQGSEATYESGFVIDKFPISRPNLTFSTLTVSNMSPEDSSIYLCSGYYTGDGYTFGSGTRLTVV.